These 23 T cell receptor beta chains were all obtained from the same sample, sequenced in a study of identical twins. TCRdb reanalysed the 5' RACE reads using MiXCR and keeps one entry per CDR3 protein. The sample holds about 810,000 distinct CDR3 sequences, around 12% seen once. This sample also belongs to another study, concerning yellow fever vaccine responses in identical twins.

Sequencing was done on a sample of PBMCs. The receptors derive from a woman under 30 in good health.

This clonotype showed up just a few times. V gene TRBV20-1 combines with J gene TRBJ1-2; D is ambiguous. The germline V gene encodes CDR1 DFQATT and CDR2 SNEGSKA (reference sequence). Trimming shortened V by 2 bases and J by 7 bases, and 11 bases separated the two germline ends. The CDR3 is made up of 12 amino acids. CDR3 coding DNA: TGCAGTGCTAGAAATCCCCGTGGTGGCTACACCTTC. Translating gives CSARNPRGGYTF.

This clonotype has a handful of counts. The chain uses TRBV5-1 and TRBJ2-1; 11 nucleotides line up with TRBD2. The CDR3 is 16 amino acids. Germline lookup yields CDR1 SGHRS and CDR2 YFSETQ. After removal of 4 bases from V and 5 bases from J, the junction contained 8 bases not matched to a gene. In DNA form, the CDR3 reads TGCGCCAGCAGCCTGATTAGCGGGAGGGCCCACAATGAGCAGTTCTTC. Translated: CASSLISGRAHNEQFF. Full variable domain (remainder filled in from reference TRBV5-1 and TRBJ2-1): KAGVTQTPRYLIKTRGQQVTLSCSPISGHRSVSWYQQTPGQGLQFLFEYFSETQRNKGNFPGRFSGRQFSNSRSEMNVSTLELGDSALYLCASSLISGRAHNEQFFGPGTRLTVL.

This clonotype was seen only once. The gene calls are TRBV23-1 and TRBJ2-2; 8 positions match TRBD1. TRBV23-1 is filed as an ORF, its function uncertain. J was trimmed by 1 base and V by 0 bases; bases with no gene match: 4. CDR3 length: 17 residues. The CDR3 DNA sequence: TGCGCCAGCAGTCAATCCGGGGGACAGGAGAACACCGGGGAGCTGTTTTTT. Encoded protein: CASSQSGGQENTGELFF.

The V and J genes are TRBV15 and TRBJ2-1, with TRBD2 matching 10 bases. The J segment lost 2 bases and the V segment lost 0 bases, leaving 4 bases of the junction unmatched. The CDR3 extends over 17 amino acids. Germline loops: CDR1 LNHNV, CDR2 YYDKDF (reference sequence). The CDR3 sequence: CATSRELGLAAYNEQFF. In DNA, the CDR3 is TGTGCCACCAGCAGAGAGCTTGGACTAGCGGCCTACAATGAGCAGTTCTTC.

The chain employs TRBV7-9 and TRBJ2-5, with 8 positions matching TRBD2. The CDR3 sequence is 16 residues long. V lost 5 bases to trimming and J lost 4 bases; unmatched junction nucleotides: 12. Germline CDR1 and CDR2: SEHNR and FQNEAQ (reference sequence). The CDR3 here is CASSPPGGVRGETQYF. The CDR3 DNA sequence: TGTGCCAGCAGCCCCCCGGGGGGGGTACGAGGAGAGACCCAGTACTTC. The variable domain in full, completed from reference TRBV7-9 and TRBJ2-5, reads DTGVSQNPRHKITKRGQNVTFRCDPISEHNRLYWYRQTLGQGPEFLTYFQNEAQLEKSRLLSDRFSAERPKGSFSTLEIQRTEQGDSAMYLCASSPPGGVRGETQYFGPGTRLLVL.

This clonotype was detected only a few times. The V and J genes are TRBV7-9 and TRBJ2-7, with D tentatively TRBD1 or TRBD2 (5 bases each). The V gene lost 5 bases and the J gene lost 0 bases, with 17 bases spanning the gap. The CDR3 runs 16 residues. Looked up from germline, CDR1 is SEHNR and CDR2 is FQNEAQ (reference sequence). DNA for the CDR3: TGTGCCAGCAGCCACTTAGAGGGCAGGGACTCCTACGAGCAGTACTTC. This encodes CASSHLEGRDSYEQYF.

The CDR3 coding sequence is TGTGCCAGCAGCCGATGGAGAGGGGACATTTCTAACTATGGCTACACCTTC. Encoded protein: CASSRWRGDISNYGYTF. V is TRBV12-3 or TRBV12-4 and J is TRBJ1-2; possible D gene TRBD1, 6 bases. This CDR3 has 17 amino acids. V dropped 6 bases and J dropped 0 bases, with 20 bases sitting between them.

The chain employs TRBV7-8 and TRBJ1-1, with D maybe TRBD1 (6 bases). The CDR3 covers 16 residues. Between the trimmed V and J ends, which lost 1 base and 5 bases, there was a span of 17 bases. The germline V gene encodes CDR1 SGHVS and CDR2 FQNEAQ. In DNA form, the CDR3 reads TGTGCCAGCAGCTTAGGGACGGGGGGCGCGGATACTGAAGCTTTCTTT. This translates into CASSLGTGGADTEAFF.

This clonotype was counted ten times or more. J is TRBJ2-7 and V is TRBV20-1, with D perhaps TRBD1 or TRBD2 (5 bases each). Germline V gene lookup returns CDR1 DFQATT and CDR2 SNEGSKA (reference sequence). Trimming cost V 0 bases and J 2 bases, with 5 bases left between them. This CDR3 has 12 amino acids. CDR3 nucleotides: TGCAGTGCTAGAGAGGGGGCCTACGAGCAGTACGTC. Protein sequence: CSAREGAYEQYV.

This clonotype came up a few times. The chain links TRBV27 to TRBJ2-3, with 12 bases lining up with TRBD1. V shed 5 bases, J shed 4 bases, and the junction held 10 bases outside the gene matches. CDR1 is MNHEY and CDR2 is SMNVEV in the germline V gene (reference sequence). This CDR3 comprises 17 residues. The DNA of the CDR3 is TGTGCCAGCAGTCACCGGGACAGGGGGCGCACGCCAGATACGCAGTATTTT. Amino acids: CASSHRDRGRTPDTQYF.

This sequence joins TRBV19 and TRBJ2-3; D uncertain. The ends were cut back, 3 bases at V and 3 bases at J, with 13 bases in the middle. The CDR3 runs to 15 residues. CDR1 and CDR2 (germline): LNHDA, SQIVND (reference sequence). In DNA, the CDR3 is TGTGCCAGTAGTATGACCTTTGATCCAACAGATACGCAGTATTTT. Encoded protein: CASSMTFDPTDTQYF.

The table lists this clonotype with many counts. This chain uses TRBV20-1 with TRBJ1-1, with no clear D. This CDR3 is built from 16 residues. V gave up 1 base and J gave up 1 base, with 16 bases separating them. The germline V gene has CDR1 DFQATT and CDR2 SNEGSKA (reference sequence). The CDR3 coding sequence is TGCAGTGCTAGAGTCTCTCCAGGCCGGGCGAACACTGAAGCTTTCTTT. It translates to CSARVSPGRANTEAFF.

This clonotype has only a few counts. The genes are TRBV20-1 and TRBJ2-2; D gene uncertain. CDR1 is DFQATT, CDR2 SNEGSKA, per germline (reference sequence). Trimming cost V 1 base and J 4 bases, with 10 bases left between them. The CDR3 covers 14 residues. The CDR3 nucleotides read TGCAGTGCTAGAGGCGGCCAGGCCACCGGGGAGCTGTTTTTT. Translating gives CSARGGQATGELFF.

In the case of this clonotype: A junction end diverges from the germline sequence, so it may reflect a read error. The CDR3 here is CASSFWEVEIF. CDR3 sequence (DNA): TGTGCCAGCAGCTTCTGGGAGGTAGAGATCTTC. The chain recombines TRBV5-5 with TRBJ2-1, with D maybe TRBD2 (6 bases). This CDR3 region has 11 residues. Germline values: CDR1 SGHKS, CDR2 YYEKEE (reference sequence).

This chain joins TRBV10-2 and TRBJ2-7; D gene ambiguous. Germline V gene lookup returns CDR1 WSHSY and CDR2 SAAADI. The CDR3 runs 12 residues. Trimming took 6 bases from V and 1 from J, leaving 7 bases between them. In nucleotides, the CDR3 is TGCGCCAGCAGCGACCCTTCCTACGAGCAGTACTTC. Protein sequence: CASSDPSYEQYF.

Many counts were recorded for this clonotype. This rearrangement joins TRBV28 to TRBJ2-3; 8 bases align to TRBD2. V lost 5 bases to trimming and J lost 5 bases; unmatched junction nucleotides: 12. There are 16 residues in the CDR3. Germline loops: CDR1 MDHEN, CDR2 SYDVKM. The DNA of the CDR3 is TGTGCCAGCAGTCCCCAAGCGGGGGCAGGGAGAGATACGCAGTATTTT. Translating gives CASSPQAGAGRDTQYF.

This clonotype occurred a few times. V usage is TRBV20-1 and J usage is TRBJ2-1; no definite D call. The CDR3 is made up of 16 amino acids. The germline CDR1 and CDR2 sequences are DFQATT and SNEGSKA (reference sequence). Trimming took 5 bases from V and 4 from J, leaving 21 bases between them. CDR3 loop: CSAPPSTKTTYNEQFF. In DNA, the CDR3 is TGCAGTGCTCCTCCATCGACCAAAACCACATACAATGAGCAGTTCTTC.

CDR3 protein: CASTSRPLSWADTQYF. The CDR3 DNA is TGTGCCAGCACCTCGCGGCCCCTCAGCTGGGCAGATACGCAGTATTTT. The chain joins TRBV28 to TRBJ2-3; D is undetermined. The CDR3 extends over 16 amino acids. Trimming removed 7 bases at V and 4 bases at J, with 21 bases between. Germline CDR1 reads MDHEN; CDR2 reads SYDVKM.

This clonotype was recorded at least ten times. This rearrangement joins TRBV29-1 to TRBJ2-2; D is perhaps TRBD1 or TRBD2 (5 bases each). The CDR3 sequence is 13 residues long. The germline V and J ends were trimmed by 7 bases and 2 bases, with 11 bases remaining between them. CDR1 SQVTM and CDR2 ANQGSEA come from the germline V gene. CDR3 nucleotides: TGCAGCGCGTTGAGGGGAAACACCGGGGAGCTGTTTTTT. Translation gives CSALRGNTGELFF.

This clonotype has at least ten counts. This chain joins TRBV7-3 and TRBJ2-3; D may be TRBD1 (5 bases). Germline lookup yields CDR1 SGHTA and CDR2 FQGTGA. V shed 5 bases and J shed 0 bases, with 24 bases lying between them. The length of the CDR3 is 19 residues. CDR3 sequence: CASSLAPTRGKTSTDTQYF. CDR3 bases: TGTGCCAGCAGCCTGGCCCCGACAAGGGGTAAAACTAGCACAGATACGCAGTATTTT.

The chain carries TRBV20-1 and TRBJ2-1; 11 bases match TRBD2. The CDR3 runs 16 residues. Germline V gene data show CDR1 as DFQATT and CDR2 as SNEGSKA (reference sequence). J lost 4 bases, V lost 0 bases, and 5 bases had no gene match. The chain's CDR3 is CSARDSTSGRYNEQFF. CDR3 nucleotide sequence: TGCAGTGCTAGAGATTCTACTAGCGGGAGATACAATGAGCAGTTCTTC.

This clonotype was seen a few times. The chain has TRBV2 and TRBJ1-5; D ambiguous. CDR3 length equals 13 residues. CDR1 and CDR2 (germline): SNHLY, FYNNEI. Trimming took 3 bases from V and 0 from J, leaving 3 bases between them. The chain's CDR3 is CASSEISNQPQHF. As DNA, the CDR3 is TGTGCCAGCAGTGAGATTAGCAATCAGCCCCAGCATTTT.

This clonotype was found once. This chain's CDR3 is CATSERDRGLWETQYF. The CDR3 bases are TGTGCCACCAGTGAACGGGACAGGGGATTGTGGGAGACCCAGTACTTC. The J gene is TRBJ2-5, the V gene TRBV24-1; 10 nucleotides line up with TRBD1. CDR1 and CDR2 from the germline V gene are KGHDR and SFDVKD. V was clipped by 4 bases and J by 5 bases; unmatched bases: 9. The CDR3 contains 16 residues.